The clone carrying this TCR beta chain appeared once. The sample belongs to a study of blood T cell repertoires in COVID-19. Authors' processing steps: Nucleated cell number was recorded as an estimate derived from reference gene primer amplification. Method: immunoSEQ multiplex PCR; TCRdb's copy keeps in-frame clones and lacks some. V and J calls and clone size are given by that table; D and trimming were obtained from the DNA. The table records about 220,000 clones, 80% to 85% of them present only once. There are 12 residues in the CDR3. Germline loops: CDR1 GTSNPN, CDR2 SVGIG (reference sequence). V lost 5 bases and J lost 6, with 11 bases in between.

The origin of this receptor is a woman aged 25 to 39 who had recovered from COVID-19. Sequencing was carried out using peripheral blood. The chain recombines TRBV30 with TRBJ2-1; D is possibly TRBD1 (6 bases). CDR3 sequence: CAWQGLSNEQFF. The CDR3 DNA follows: TGTGCCTGGCAGGGGCTGAGCAATGAGCAGTTCTTC.